This T cell receptor beta chain was sequenced during a study of blood T cell repertoires in COVID-19. Germline values: CDR1 MNHEY, CDR2 SVGAGI. This CDR3 spans 15 amino acids. V gave up 0 bases and J gave up 0 bases, with 6 bases separating them. This clone appeared a single time. Clones were read by immunoSEQ multiplex PCR, and TCRdb kept only the in-frame ones, dropping some. There are hundreds of thousands of clones in the sample; roughly 85% occur only once, and over 1.5% lies in the top ten. Exposed study participants had met a COVID-19 case within 2 weeks before entry. The specimen was PBMCs or T cells enriched from blood (not recorded which). The sequence came from a woman between 25 and 40 years old who had been exposed to COVID-19. The J gene is TRBJ1-3, the V gene TRBV6-5; the D is unclear. CDR3 nucleotide sequence: TGTGCCAGCAGTTACTCGGGCTACTCTGGAAACACCATATATTTT. Encoded protein: CASSYSGYSGNTIYF.